The 18 T cell receptor beta chains presented below share a single source sample, sequenced in a study of regulatory T cells in long-lasting Graves disease. The time point here: newly diagnosed GD, antithyroid drugs for less than 3 months. Scientists built the TCR library using RNA that was extracted from PBMCs. For TCR beta, libraries came from iRepertoire HTBI primers and Arm-PCR of CDR3 regions. TCRdb reprocessed the multiplex PCR reads via MiXCR and lists one record per CDR3 protein. The sample contains 300,000 to 450,000 distinct CDR3 sequences, roughly 15% of which appear only once. The sequenced sample was peripheral blood mononuclear cells (PBMCs), obtained at new diagnosis, from a patient treated with antithyroid drugs. These receptors all stem from a female donor with Graves disease.

This clonotype was detected ten times or more. V and J are TRBV7-3 and TRBJ2-2, with a tentative D call TRBD1 (7 bases). V dropped 3 bases and J dropped 4 bases, with 15 bases sitting between them. Germline V gene lookup returns CDR1 SGHTA and CDR2 FQGTGA. This CDR3 is built from 16 residues. The CDR3 region is CASSFIGGQSTGELFF. CDR3 nucleotides: TGTGCCAGCAGCTTCATCGGGGGACAGTCCACCGGGGAGCTGTTTTTT.

The chain links TRBV20-1 to TRBJ1-3; TRBD1 might be the D (6 bases). CDR3 length equals 18 residues. CDR1 and CDR2 from the germline V gene are DFQATT and SNEGSKA (reference sequence). Trimming removed 3 bases from V and 2 bases from J, with 23 bases in between. The CDR3 DNA reads TGCAGTGCTAGTTATCTGGGGACCCTGCGGGGGCCTGGAAACACCATATATTTT. Its protein product is CSASYLGTLRGPGNTIYF.

This clonotype was seen a few times. The gene calls are TRBV5-5 and TRBJ1-3; D remains unclear. The CDR3 length is 15 residues. Germline assignment: CDR1 SGHKS and CDR2 YYEKEE (reference sequence). V lost 7 bases, J lost 4 bases, and 18 bases lay in between. The CDR3 region is CASGPTRVPGNTIYF. DNA of the CDR3: TGTGCCAGCGGCCCGACCCGGGTCCCCGGAAACACCATATATTTT.

Many counts were recorded for this clonotype. This sequence joins TRBV9 and TRBJ2-7; possibly TRBD1 or TRBD2 for D (5 bases each). The CDR3 loop spans 15 amino acids. Per germline, CDR1 SGDLS and CDR2 YYNGEE. V was cut by 3 bases and J by 7 bases, with 20 bases left in between. The CDR3 loop reads CASSGSGTESEEQYF. The CDR3 nucleotides read TGTGCCAGCAGCGGATCCGGGACCGAATCGGAAGAGCAGTACTTC.

Ten or more counts support this clonotype. The chain has TRBV29-1 and TRBJ2-7; TRBD1 matches 9 bases. CDR1 is SQVTM and CDR2 is ANQGSEA in the germline V gene. The CDR3 has 15 amino acids. V dropped 5 bases and J dropped 7; count of bases not matched to a gene: 15. The CDR3: CSVTRTGAPVLEQYF. The CDR3 DNA reads as TGCAGCGTTACTCGGACAGGGGCCCCAGTCCTGGAGCAGTACTTC.

This clonotype has a handful of counts. This chain connects TRBV4-2 to TRBJ1-5; D possibly corresponds to TRBD1 (5 bases). Germline V gives CDR1 LGHNA, CDR2 YNFKEQ. V dropped 0 bases and J dropped 1 base, with 10 bases sitting between them. This CDR3 is built from 16 residues. The CDR3 sequence: CASSQEWQGSNQPQHF. CDR3 DNA: TGTGCCAGCAGCCAAGAATGGCAGGGAAGCAATCAGCCCCAGCATTTT.

This clonotype was picked up many times. The rearrangement links TRBV3-1 to TRBJ2-1, with D perhaps assigned TRBD1 or TRBD2 (6 bases each). The V end lost 1 base, the J end lost 10 bases, and 11 bases lay between the germline ends. Germline V gives CDR1 LGHDT, CDR2 YNNKEL (reference sequence). The CDR3 is 13 residues long. The CDR3 loop reads CASSQGGLAEQFF. The CDR3 bases are TGTGCCAGCAGCCAAGGGGGGCTAGCGGAGCAGTTCTTC.

The sample holds many counts of this clonotype. The rearrangement links TRBV12-3 or TRBV12-4 to TRBJ1-5; TRBD1 might be the D (6 bases). This CDR3 contains 16 residues. Between the trimmed V and J ends, which lost 5 bases and 1 base, there was a span of 15 bases. The CDR3 here is CASSTEGGASNQPQHF. Here the CDR3 DNA reads TGTGCCAGCAGTACGGAGGGGGGGGCGAGCAATCAGCCCCAGCATTTT.

This clonotype was found many times. The rearrangement links TRBV6-1 to TRBJ2-1; D is perhaps TRBD1 or TRBD2 (6 bases each). Germline CDR1 and CDR2: MNHNS and SASEGT. There are 15 residues in the CDR3. With 0 bases removed from V and 7 bases from J, the gap between germline ends came to 13 bases. The CDR3 loop reads CASSEAQQGRNEQFF. The CDR3 DNA reads as TGTGCCAGCAGTGAAGCGCAGCAGGGGAGGAATGAGCAGTTCTTC.

About this clonotype itself: This could be a read error, since a much larger clone is one nucleotide away. The chain has TRBV6-2 or TRBV6-3 and TRBJ2-1; 9 bases fit TRBD2. This CDR3 is built from 17 residues. Germline lookup yields CDR1 MNHEY and CDR2 SVGEGT. The trim removed 6 bases at V and 5 bases at J, leaving 14 bases unmatched. The CDR3 region is CASREVRTSGRNNEQFF. The CDR3 DNA follows: TGTGCCAGCAGAGAAGTGAGGACCAGCGGGAGGAACAATGAGCAGTTCTTC.

The V call is TRBV20-1, the J call TRBJ2-7; D is uncertain. V lost 0 bases and J 3 bases, leaving 15 bases between the germline ends. The CDR3 spans 15 residues. Germline V gene sequence: CDR1 DFQATT, CDR2 SNEGSKA (reference sequence). CDR3 nucleotide sequence: TGCAGTGCTAGAGAGGCAGACATATCATACTACGAGCAGTACTTC. Its translation is CSAREADISYYEQYF.

In its sample, this clonotype was seen many times. The genes are TRBV18 and TRBJ1-1; the D is unclear. Trimming shortened V by 8 bases and J by 3 bases, and 10 bases separated the two germline ends. The CDR3 runs 12 residues. The V gene's germline CDR1 is KGHSH and CDR2 LQKENI. The CDR3 region is CASSPGYTEAFF. The CDR3 DNA sequence: TGTGCCAGCAGCCCCGGATACACTGAAGCTTTCTTT.

V gene TRBV28 combines with J gene TRBJ1-5, with no clear D. CDR3 length: 15 residues. Germline lookup yields CDR1 MDHEN and CDR2 SYDVKM. Trimming pared 6 bases from V and 5 bases from J, leaving 17 bases between. CDR3 protein: CASRNEGGSHQPQHF. CDR3 DNA sequence: TGTGCCAGCAGGAATGAGGGTGGCTCTCATCAGCCCCAGCATTTT.

This clonotype showed up many times. The V and J genes are TRBV5-6 and TRBJ1-5; D unclear. The CDR3 has 15 residues. Trimming took off 6 bases at V and 0 bases at J, with 13 bases between the two ends. Germline values: CDR1 SGHDT, CDR2 YYEEEE. Here the CDR3 reads CASNLGPFSNQPQHF. The CDR3 DNA reads as TGTGCCAGCAATTTAGGACCGTTTAGCAATCAGCCCCAGCATTTT.

The chain employs TRBV5-6 and TRBJ2-1; TRBD1 agrees at 9 bases. V lost 3 bases and J lost 6; bases outside the gene matches: 10. The CDR3 spans 16 residues. CDR1 is SGHDT and CDR2 is YYEEEE in the germline V gene. This chain's CDR3 is CASSSVGTGRSNEQFF. The CDR3 coding sequence is TGTGCCAGCAGCTCGGTTGGGACAGGGAGATCCAATGAGCAGTTCTTC. Together with reference TRBV5-6 and TRBJ2-1, the CDR3 gives the full variable domain: DAGVTQSPTHLIKTRGQQVTLRCSPKSGHDTVSWYQQALGQGPQFIFQYYEEEERQRGNFPDRFSGHQFPNYSSELNVNALLLGDSALYLCASSSVGTGRSNEQFFGPGTRLTVL.

There are a few counts of this clonotype. The J gene is TRBJ2-1, the V gene TRBV28; no firm D call. The V gene's germline CDR1 is MDHEN and CDR2 SYDVKM. Trimming shortened V by 3 bases and J by 2 bases, and 11 bases separated the two germline ends. This CDR3 region has 15 residues. CDR3 coding DNA: TGTGCCAGCAGTTTGTCGCGTAACCCCTACAATGAGCAGTTCTTC. This gives the protein CASSLSRNPYNEQFF.

This chain links TRBV29-1 with TRBJ2-7; 8 nucleotides align to TRBD1. Germline CDR1 SQVTM, CDR2 ANQGSEA. V shed 6 bases and J 5 bases; nucleotides not matched to a gene: 6. This CDR3 has 12 amino acids. The CDR3 nucleotides are TGCAGCGTCACGACAGGGGCCCACGAGCAGTACTTC. This sequence encodes CSVTTGAHEQYF.

This clonotype was counted many times. The gene calls are TRBV7-3 and TRBJ2-1; 11 bases line up with TRBD1. After removal of 5 bases from V and 5 bases from J, the junction contained 8 bases not matched to a gene. Germline CDR1 is SGHTA and CDR2 is FQGTGA. The CDR3 contains 16 residues. CDR3 sequence reads: CASSAHGGQGDNEQFF. For the CDR3, the DNA is TGTGCCAGCAGCGCACACGGGGGACAGGGGGACAATGAGCAGTTCTTC.